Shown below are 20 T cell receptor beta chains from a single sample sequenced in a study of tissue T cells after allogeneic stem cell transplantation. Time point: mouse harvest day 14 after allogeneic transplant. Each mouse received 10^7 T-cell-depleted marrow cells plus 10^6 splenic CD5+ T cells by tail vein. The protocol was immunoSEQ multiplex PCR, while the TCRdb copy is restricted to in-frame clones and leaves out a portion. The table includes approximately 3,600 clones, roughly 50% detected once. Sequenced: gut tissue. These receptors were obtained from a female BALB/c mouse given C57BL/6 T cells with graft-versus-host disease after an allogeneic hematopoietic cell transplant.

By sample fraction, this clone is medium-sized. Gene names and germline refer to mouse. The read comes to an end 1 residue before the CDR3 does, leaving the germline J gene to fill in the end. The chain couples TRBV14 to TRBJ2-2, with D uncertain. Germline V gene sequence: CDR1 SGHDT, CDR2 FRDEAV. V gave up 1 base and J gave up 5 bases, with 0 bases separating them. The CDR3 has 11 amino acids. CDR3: CASSFTGQLYF. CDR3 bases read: TGTGCCAGCAGTTTCACCGGGCAGCTCTAC.

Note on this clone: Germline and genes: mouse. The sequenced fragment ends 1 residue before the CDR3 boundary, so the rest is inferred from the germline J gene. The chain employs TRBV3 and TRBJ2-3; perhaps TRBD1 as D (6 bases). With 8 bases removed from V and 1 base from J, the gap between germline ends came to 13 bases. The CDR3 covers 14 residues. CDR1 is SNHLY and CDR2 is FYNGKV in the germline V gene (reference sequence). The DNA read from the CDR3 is TGTGCCAGCGCCACAGGGAGCGGTGCAGAAACGCTGTAT. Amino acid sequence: CASATGSGAETLY. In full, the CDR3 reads CASATGSGAETLYF.

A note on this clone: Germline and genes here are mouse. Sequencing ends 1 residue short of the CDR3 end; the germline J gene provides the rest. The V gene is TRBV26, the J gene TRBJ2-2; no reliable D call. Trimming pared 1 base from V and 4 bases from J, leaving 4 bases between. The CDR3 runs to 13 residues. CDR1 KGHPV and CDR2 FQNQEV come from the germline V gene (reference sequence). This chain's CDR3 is CASSLYSTGQLYF. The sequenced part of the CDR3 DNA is TGTGCCAGCAGTCTGTACAGCACCGGGCAGCTCTAC.

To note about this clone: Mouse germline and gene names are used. The sequenced part of the CDR3 DNA is TGTGCCAGCTCTCTCGAATCAGCAAACACAGAAGTCTTC. This encodes CASSLESANTEVF. The full-length CDR3 reads as CASSLESANTEVFF. The rearrangement links TRBV12-2 to TRBJ1-1; D ambiguous. The read falls 1 residue short of the CDR3 end, and the missing part is taken from the germline J gene. CDR1 is SGHLS and CDR2 is HYDKME in the germline V gene. V lost 0 bases to trimming and J lost 0 bases, with 7 bases between them. The CDR3 loop spans 14 amino acids.

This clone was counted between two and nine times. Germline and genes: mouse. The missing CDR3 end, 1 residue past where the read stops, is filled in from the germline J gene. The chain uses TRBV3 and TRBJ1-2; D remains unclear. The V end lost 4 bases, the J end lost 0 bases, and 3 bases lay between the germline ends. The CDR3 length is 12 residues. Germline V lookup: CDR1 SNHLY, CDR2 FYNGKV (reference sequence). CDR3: CASSSTNSDYTF. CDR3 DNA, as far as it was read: TGTGCCAGCAGCTCGACAAACTCCGACTACACC.

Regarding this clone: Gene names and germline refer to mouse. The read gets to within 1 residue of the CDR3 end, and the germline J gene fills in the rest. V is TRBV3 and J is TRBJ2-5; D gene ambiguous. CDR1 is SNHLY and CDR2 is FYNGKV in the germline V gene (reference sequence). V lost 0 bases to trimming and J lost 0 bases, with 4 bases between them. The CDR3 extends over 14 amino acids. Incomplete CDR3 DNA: TGTGCCAGCAGCTTAGCAGGGAACCAAGACACCCAGTAC. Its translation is CASSLAGNQDTQY. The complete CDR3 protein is CASSLAGNQDTQYF. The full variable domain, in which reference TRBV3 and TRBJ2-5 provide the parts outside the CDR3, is GPKVLQIPSHQIIDMGQMVTLNCDPVSNHLYFYWYKQILGQQMEFLVNFYNGKVMEKSKLFKDQFSVERPDGSYFTLKIQPTALEDSAVYFCASSLAGNQDTQYFGPGTRLLVL.

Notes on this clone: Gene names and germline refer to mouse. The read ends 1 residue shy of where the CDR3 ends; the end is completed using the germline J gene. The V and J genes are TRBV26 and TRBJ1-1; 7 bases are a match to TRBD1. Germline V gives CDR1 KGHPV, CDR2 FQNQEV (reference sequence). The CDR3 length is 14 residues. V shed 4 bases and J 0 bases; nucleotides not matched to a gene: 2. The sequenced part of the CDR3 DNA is TGTGCCAGCAGTCAGGGGGCAGCAAACACAGAAGTCTTC. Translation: CASSQGAANTEVF. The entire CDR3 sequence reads CASSQGAANTEVFF.

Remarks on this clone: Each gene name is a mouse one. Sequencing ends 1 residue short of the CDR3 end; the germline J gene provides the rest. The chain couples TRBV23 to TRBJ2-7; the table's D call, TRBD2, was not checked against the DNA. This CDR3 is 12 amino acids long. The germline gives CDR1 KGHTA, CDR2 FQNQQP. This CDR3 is CSSSQGGGEQYF. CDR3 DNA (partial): TGCTCCAGCAGTCAAGGGGGGGGCGAACAGTAC.

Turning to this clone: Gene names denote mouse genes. Incomplete CDR3 DNA: TGTGCTAGCAGTTTAGGGGGTGAACAGTAC. It translates to CASSLGGEQY. The whole CDR3 protein is CASSLGGEQYF. The chain combines TRBV13-2 with TRBJ2-7, with a possible D match to TRBD1 (6 bases). The read terminates 1 residue before the CDR3 end, so the remaining end is supplied by the germline J gene. Looked up from germline, CDR1 is NNHNN and CDR2 is SYGAGS (reference sequence). This CDR3 region has 11 residues.

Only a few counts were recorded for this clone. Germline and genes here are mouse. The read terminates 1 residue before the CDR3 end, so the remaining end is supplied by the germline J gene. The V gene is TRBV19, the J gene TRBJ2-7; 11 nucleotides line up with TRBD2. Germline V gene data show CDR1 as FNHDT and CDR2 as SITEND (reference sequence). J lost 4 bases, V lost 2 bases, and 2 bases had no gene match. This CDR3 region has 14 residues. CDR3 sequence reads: CASSMRTGGYEQYF. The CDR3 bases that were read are TGTGCCAGCAGTATGAGGACTGGGGGGTATGAACAGTAC.

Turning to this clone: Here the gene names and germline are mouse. The CDR3 spells CASSSDWGGSQNTLYF. The CDR3 bases that were read are TGTGCCAGCAGCTCGGACTGGGGGGGAAGTCAAAACACCTTGTAC. This chain joins TRBV4 and TRBJ2-4, with 12 bases lining up with TRBD2. The missing CDR3 end, 1 residue past where the read stops, is filled in from the germline J gene. In germline, CDR1 is LGHDT, CDR2 YNNKQL (reference sequence). The CDR3 runs to 16 residues. The V and J ends lost 4 bases and 0 bases, in that order; junction bases with no gene match: 2.

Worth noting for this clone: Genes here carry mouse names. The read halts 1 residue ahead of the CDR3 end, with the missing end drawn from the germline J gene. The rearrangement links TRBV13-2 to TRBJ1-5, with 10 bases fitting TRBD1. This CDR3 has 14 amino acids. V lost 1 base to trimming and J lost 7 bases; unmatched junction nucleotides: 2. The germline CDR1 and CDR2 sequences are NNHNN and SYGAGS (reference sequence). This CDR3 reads CASGDLGQGQAPLF. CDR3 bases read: TGTGCCAGCGGTGATTTGGGACAGGGGCAGGCTCCGCTT.

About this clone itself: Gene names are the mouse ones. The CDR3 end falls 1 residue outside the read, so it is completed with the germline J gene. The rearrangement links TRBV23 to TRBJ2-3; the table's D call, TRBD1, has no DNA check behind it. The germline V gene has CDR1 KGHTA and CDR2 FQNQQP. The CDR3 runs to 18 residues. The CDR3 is CSSSQSIGQGSSAETLYF. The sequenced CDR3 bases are TGCTCCAGCAGTCAATCGATAGGACAGGGGTCTAGTGCAGAAACGCTGTAT.

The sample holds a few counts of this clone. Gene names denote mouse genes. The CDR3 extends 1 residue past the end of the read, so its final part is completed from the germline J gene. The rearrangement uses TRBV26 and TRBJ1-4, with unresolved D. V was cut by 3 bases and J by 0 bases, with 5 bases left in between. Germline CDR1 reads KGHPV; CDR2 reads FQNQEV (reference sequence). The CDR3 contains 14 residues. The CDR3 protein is CASSLQISNERLFF. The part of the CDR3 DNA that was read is TGTGCCAGCAGTCTACAGATTTCCAACGAAAGATTATTT.

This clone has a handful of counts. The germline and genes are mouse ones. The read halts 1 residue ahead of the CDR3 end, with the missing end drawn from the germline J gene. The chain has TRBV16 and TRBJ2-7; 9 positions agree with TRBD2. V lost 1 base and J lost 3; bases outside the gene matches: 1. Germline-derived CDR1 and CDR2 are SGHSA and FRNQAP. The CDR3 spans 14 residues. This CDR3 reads CASSLVGLGYEQYF. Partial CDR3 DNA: TGTGCAAGCAGCTTAGTGGGACTGGGCTATGAACAGTAC.

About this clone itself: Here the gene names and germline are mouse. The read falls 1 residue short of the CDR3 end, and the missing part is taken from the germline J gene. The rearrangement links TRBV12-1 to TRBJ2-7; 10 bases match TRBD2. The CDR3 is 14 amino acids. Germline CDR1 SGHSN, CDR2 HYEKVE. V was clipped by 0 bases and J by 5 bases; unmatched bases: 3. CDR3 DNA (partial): TGTGCCAGCTCTCTCGCTGGGGGGGCGCATGAACAGTAC. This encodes CASSLAGGAHEQY. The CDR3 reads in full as CASSLAGGAHEQYF.

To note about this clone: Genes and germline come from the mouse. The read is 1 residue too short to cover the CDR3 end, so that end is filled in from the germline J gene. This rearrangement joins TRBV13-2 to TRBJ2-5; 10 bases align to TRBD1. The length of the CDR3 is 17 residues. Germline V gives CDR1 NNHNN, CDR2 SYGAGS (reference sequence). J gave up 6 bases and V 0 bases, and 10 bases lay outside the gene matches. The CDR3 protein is CASGDASGTGERDTQYF. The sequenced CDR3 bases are TGTGCCAGCGGTGATGCATCAGGGACAGGGGAGCGGGACACCCAGTAC.

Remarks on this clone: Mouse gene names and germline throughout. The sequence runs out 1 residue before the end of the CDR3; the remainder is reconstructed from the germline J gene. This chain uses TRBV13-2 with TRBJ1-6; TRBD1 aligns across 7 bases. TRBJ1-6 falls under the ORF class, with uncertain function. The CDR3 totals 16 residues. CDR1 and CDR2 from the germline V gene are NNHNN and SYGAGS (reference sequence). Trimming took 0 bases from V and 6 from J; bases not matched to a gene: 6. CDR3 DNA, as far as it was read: TGTGCCAGCGGTGATGCTTCAGGGGGGCCTAATTCGCCCCTCTAC. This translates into CASGDASGGPNSPLY. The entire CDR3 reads CASGDASGGPNSPLYF.

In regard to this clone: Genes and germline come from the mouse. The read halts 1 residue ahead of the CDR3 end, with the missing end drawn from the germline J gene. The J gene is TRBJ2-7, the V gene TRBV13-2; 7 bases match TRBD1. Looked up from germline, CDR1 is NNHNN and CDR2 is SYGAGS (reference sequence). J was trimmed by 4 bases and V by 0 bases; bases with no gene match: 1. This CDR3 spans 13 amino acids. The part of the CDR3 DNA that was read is TGTGCCAGCGGTGATGGGACAGGTTATGAACAGTAC. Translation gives CASGDGTGYEQY. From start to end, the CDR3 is CASGDGTGYEQYF.

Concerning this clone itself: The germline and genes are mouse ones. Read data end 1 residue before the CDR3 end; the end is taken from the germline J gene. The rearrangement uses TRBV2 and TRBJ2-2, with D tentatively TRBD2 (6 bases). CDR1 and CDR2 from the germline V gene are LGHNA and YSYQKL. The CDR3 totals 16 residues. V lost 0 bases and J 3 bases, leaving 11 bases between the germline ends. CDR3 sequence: CASSQDTLGYTGQLYF. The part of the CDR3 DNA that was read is TGTGCCAGCAGCCAAGACACTCTGGGGTACACCGGGCAGCTCTAC.